This TCR beta chain was sequenced during a study of cytomegalovirus exposure and HLA in healthy donors. Whole-study findings and limits: According to a later analysis, most TCR beta chains associated with CMV appeared HLA-restricted. Sequences of the TCR beta chain were said to predict the HLA-A and HLA-B alleles of most subjects accurately. Confirmation was obtained in vitro that a few CMV-associated chains are specific for CMV antigens. Common viral pathogens seemed to be connected with several of the most significant clusters, according to a later analysis.

Worth noting for this clone: Its antigen is currently unknown.

A multiplex PCR was run with 60 Vbeta primers and 13 Jbeta primers. The repertoire was sequenced with immunoSEQ multiplex PCR; TCRdb's copy has only in-frame clones and lacks some. The sample has around 160,000 clones, around three quarters seen once. The CDR3 covers 16 residues. Germline V lookup: CDR1 SGHDT, CDR2 YYEEEE. V was clipped by 4 bases and J by 1 base; unmatched bases: 7. Sequencing was performed on PBMCs. The chain joins TRBV5-6 to TRBJ1-1; 10 nucleotides agree with TRBD1. The origin of this receptor is a woman in her 40s in good health and CMV-seronegative. CDR3 loop: CASSPGTGVGNTEAFF. In DNA, the CDR3 is TGTGCCAGCAGCCCGGGGACAGGGGTTGGGAACACTGAAGCTTTCTTT.